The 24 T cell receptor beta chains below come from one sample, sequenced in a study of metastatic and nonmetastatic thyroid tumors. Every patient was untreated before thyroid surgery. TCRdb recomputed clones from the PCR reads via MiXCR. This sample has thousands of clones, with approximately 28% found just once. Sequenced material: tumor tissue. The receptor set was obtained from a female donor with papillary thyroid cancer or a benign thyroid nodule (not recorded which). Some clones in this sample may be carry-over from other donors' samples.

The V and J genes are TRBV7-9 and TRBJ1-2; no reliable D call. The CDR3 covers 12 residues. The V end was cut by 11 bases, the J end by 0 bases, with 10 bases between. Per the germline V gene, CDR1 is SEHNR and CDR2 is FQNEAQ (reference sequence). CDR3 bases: TGTGCCGGGCGTGGGGCTAACTATGGCTACACCTTC. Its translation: CAGRGANYGYTF.

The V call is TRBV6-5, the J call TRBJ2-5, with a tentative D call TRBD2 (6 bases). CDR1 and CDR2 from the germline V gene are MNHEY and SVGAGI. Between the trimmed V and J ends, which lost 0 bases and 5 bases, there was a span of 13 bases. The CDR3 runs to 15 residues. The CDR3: CASSYSFGSVETQYF. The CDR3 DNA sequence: TGTGCCAGCAGTTACTCGTTCGGGAGTGTGGAGACCCAGTACTTC.

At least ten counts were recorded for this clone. CDR3 sequence: CSASRDRESQYF. The CDR3 DNA reads TGCAGTGCTAGTCGGGACAGGGAGTCCCAGTACTTC. The rearrangement uses TRBV20-1 and TRBJ2-5, with 9 bases lining up with TRBD1. The V and J ends lost 3 bases and 9 bases, in that order; junction bases with no gene match: 5. The CDR3 runs to 12 residues. The germline V gene has CDR1 DFQATT and CDR2 SNEGSKA (reference sequence).

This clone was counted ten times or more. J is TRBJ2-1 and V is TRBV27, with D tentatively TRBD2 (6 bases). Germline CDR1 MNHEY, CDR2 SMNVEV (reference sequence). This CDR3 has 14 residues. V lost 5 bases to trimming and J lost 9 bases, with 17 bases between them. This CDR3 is CASSDGTFGGEQFF. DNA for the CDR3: TGTGCCAGCAGTGATGGGACCTTCGGGGGTGAGCAGTTCTTC.

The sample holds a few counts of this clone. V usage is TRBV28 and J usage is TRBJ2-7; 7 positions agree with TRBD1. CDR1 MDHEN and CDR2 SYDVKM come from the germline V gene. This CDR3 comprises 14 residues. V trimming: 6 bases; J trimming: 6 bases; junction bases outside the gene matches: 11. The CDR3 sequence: CASSTSDREGEQYF. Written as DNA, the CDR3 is TGTGCCAGCAGCACCTCCGACAGGGAAGGCGAGCAGTACTTC.

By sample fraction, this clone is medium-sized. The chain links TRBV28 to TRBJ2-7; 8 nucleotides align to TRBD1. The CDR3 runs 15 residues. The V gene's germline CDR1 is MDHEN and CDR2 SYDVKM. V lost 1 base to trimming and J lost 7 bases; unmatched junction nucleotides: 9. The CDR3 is CASSLSRTGTGEQYF. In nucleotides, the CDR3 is TGTGCCAGCAGTTTATCCCGGACAGGGACGGGGGAGCAGTACTTC.

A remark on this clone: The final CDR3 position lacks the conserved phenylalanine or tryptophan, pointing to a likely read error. The CDR3 sequence is CSSSHTSTGGAYEQYS. CDR3 nucleotide sequence: TGCTCCAGCAGCCACACCTCCACAGGGGGCGCGTACGAGCAGTACTCC. The chain is built from TRBV5-1 and TRBJ2-7, with 9 positions matching TRBD1. The CDR3 consists of 16 residues. CDR1 is SGHRS and CDR2 is YFSETQ in the germline V gene.

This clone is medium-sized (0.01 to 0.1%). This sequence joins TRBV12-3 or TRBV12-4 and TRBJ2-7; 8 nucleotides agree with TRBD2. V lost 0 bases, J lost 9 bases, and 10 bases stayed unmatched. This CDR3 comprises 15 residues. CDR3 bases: TGTGCCAGCAGTTTAGCGCTGGCGGGAGGTGGGGTGCAGTACTTC. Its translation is CASSLALAGGGVQYF.

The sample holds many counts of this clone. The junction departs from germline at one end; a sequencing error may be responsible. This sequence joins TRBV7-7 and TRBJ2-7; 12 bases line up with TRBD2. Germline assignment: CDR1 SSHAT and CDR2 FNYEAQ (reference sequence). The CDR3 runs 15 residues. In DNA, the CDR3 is TGTGCTAGCAGCAAGGGACTAGCGGGCTTCGACGAGCAGTACTTC. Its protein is CASSKGLAGFDEQYF.

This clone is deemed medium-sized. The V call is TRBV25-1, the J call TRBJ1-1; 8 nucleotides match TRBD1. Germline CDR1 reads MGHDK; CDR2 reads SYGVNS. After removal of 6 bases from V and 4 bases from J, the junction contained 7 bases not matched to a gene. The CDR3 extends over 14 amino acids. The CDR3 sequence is CASRRTGQGTEAFF. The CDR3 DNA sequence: TGTGCCAGCAGGAGGACAGGGCAAGGCACTGAAGCTTTCTTT.

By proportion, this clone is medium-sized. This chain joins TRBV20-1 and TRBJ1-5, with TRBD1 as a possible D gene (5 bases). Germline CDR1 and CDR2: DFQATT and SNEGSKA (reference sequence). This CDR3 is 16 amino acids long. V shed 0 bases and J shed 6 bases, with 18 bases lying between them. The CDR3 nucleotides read TGCAGTGCTAGAGATGTTAAGGGGCAGGGTGGTCAGCCCCAGCATTTT. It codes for CSARDVKGQGGQPQHF.

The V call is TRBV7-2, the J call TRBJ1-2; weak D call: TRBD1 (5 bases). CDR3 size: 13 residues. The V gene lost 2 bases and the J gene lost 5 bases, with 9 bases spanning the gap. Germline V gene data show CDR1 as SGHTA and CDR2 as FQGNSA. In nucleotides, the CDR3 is TGTGCCAGCAGCTTACGGGGGGAATATGGCTACACCTTC. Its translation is CASSLRGEYGYTF.

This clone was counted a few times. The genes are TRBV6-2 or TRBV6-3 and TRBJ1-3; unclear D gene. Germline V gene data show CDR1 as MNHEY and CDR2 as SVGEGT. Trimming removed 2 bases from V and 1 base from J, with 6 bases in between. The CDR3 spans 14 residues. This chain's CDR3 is CASSYRASGNTIYF. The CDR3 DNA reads TGTGCCAGCAGTTACAGGGCATCTGGAAACACCATATATTTT.

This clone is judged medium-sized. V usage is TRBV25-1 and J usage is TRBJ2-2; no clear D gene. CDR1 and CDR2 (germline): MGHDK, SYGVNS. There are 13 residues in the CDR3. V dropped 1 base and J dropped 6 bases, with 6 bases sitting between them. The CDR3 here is CASSEWSSGELFF. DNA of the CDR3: TGTGCCAGCAGTGAATGGAGCTCCGGGGAGCTGTTTTTT.

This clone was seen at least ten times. The DNA of the CDR3 is TGTGCCAGCTCACCACAGGGGGCGGATCAGCCCCAGCATTTT. Encoded protein: CASSPQGADQPQHF. The chain joins TRBV18 to TRBJ1-5; 7 bases are shared with TRBD1. CDR1 and CDR2 from the germline V gene are KGHSH and LQKENI. Trimming at V came to 1 base and at J to 5 bases, leaving 2 bases not matched to a gene. The CDR3 loop spans 14 amino acids.

In DNA form, the CDR3 reads TGTGCCAGCAGCCACCAGGGGACTGCAGGTCCCACCGGGGAGCTGTTTTTT. Translated: CASSHQGTAGPTGELFF. V usage is TRBV28 and J usage is TRBJ2-2; either TRBD1 or TRBD2 may supply D (6 bases each). Germline values: CDR1 MDHEN, CDR2 SYDVKM. CDR3 length equals 17 residues. The V gene lost 6 bases and the J gene lost 4 bases, with 21 bases spanning the gap.

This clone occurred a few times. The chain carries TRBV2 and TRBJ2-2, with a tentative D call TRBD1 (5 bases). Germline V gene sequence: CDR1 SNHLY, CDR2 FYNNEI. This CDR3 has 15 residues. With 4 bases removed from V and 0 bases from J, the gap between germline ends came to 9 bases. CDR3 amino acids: CASSAGHTNTGELFF. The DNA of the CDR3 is TGTGCCAGCAGTGCAGGACATACGAACACCGGGGAGCTGTTTTTT.

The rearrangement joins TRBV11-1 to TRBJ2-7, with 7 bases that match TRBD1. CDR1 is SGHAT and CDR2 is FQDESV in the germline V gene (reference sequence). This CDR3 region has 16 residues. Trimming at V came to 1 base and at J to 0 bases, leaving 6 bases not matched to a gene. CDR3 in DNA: TGTGCCAGCAGCTTAGTTGAGGGGGCCGTCTCCTACGAGCAGTACTTC. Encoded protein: CASSLVEGAVSYEQYF.

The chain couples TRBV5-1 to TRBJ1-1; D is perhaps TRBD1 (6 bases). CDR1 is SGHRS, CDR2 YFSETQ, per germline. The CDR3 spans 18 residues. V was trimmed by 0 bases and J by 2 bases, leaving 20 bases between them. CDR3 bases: TGCGCCAGCAGCTTGGTTGGGGGCGAAATCATAGGAAACACTGAAGCTTTCTTT. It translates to CASSLVGGEIIGNTEAFF.

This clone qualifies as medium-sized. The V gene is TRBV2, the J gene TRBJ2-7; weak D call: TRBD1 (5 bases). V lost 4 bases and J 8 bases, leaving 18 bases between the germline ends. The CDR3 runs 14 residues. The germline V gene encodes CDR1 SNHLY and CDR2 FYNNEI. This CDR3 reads CASSATYGQLQQYF. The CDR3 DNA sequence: TGTGCCAGCAGTGCAACGTACGGACAACTACAGCAGTACTTC. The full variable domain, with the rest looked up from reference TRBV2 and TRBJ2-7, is EPEVTQTPSHQVTQMGQEVILRCVPISNHLYFYWYRQILGQKVEFLVSFYNNEISEKSEIFDDQFSVERPDGSNFTLKIRSTKLEDSAMYFCASSATYGQLQQYFGPGTRLTVT.

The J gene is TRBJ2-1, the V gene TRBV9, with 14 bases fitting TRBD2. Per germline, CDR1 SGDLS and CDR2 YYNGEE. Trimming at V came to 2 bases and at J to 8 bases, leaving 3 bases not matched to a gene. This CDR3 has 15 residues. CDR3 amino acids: CASSVTSGRVDEQFF. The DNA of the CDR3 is TGTGCCAGCAGCGTGACTAGCGGGAGGGTTGATGAGCAGTTCTTC.

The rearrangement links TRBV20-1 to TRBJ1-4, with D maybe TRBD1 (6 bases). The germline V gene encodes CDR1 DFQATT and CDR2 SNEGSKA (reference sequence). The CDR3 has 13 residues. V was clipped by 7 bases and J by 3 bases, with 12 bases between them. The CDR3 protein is CSGAGEANEKLFF. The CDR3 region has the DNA TGCAGTGGCGCAGGGGAAGCTAATGAAAAACTGTTTTTT.

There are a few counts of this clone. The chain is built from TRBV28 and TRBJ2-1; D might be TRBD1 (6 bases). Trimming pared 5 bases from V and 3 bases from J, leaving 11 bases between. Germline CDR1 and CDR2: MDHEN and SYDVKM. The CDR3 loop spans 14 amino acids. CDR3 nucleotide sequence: TGTGCCAGCAGTCCAACAGGGTACTACAATGAGCAGTTCTTC. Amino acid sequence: CASSPTGYYNEQFF.

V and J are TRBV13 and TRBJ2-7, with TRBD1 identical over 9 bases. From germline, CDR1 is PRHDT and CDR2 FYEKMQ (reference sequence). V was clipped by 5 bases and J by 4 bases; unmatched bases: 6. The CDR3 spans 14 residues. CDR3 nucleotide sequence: TGTGCCAGCAGCCTCACACAGGGGGCTTACGAGCAGTACTTC. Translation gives CASSLTQGAYEQYF.